The entry below describes one T cell receptor (beta chain). Its specificity is not known. In the study's own analysis: Because ImmunoSEQ provided only junction sequences with no quality scores, the filtering differed. Measured with immunoSEQ multiplex PCR; TCRdb has only the in-frame clones, and not every one. The DNA gave D and trimming, while V, J and clone size come from that table. The sample has about 1 million clones; roughly 70% are singletons. The data are from a study of shared clonotypes between healthy human individuals. Overall study: A donor's plate count was three for CD4 naive and three for CD4 memory; CD8 naive had two and CD8 memory one. Study-wide results and limits: Clonotype sharing across several donors was observed for around 4.5% of naive CD4 clonotypes.

Healthy adults negative for HIV, lacking recent acute infections or vaccinations, served as donors. The CDR3 sequence is 16 residues long. The V segment lost 0 bases and the J segment 8 bases; nucleotides outside the gene matches: 8. Germline V gene sequence: CDR1 GTSNPN, CDR2 SVGIG (reference sequence). The TCR was taken from a man aged 18 to 29 in good health. The chain uses TRBV30 and TRBJ2-3; the match to TRBD2 covers 13 bases. Sequencing input: memory CD4+ T cells sorted from blood. Subset in this sample: CD45RA-negative fraction. The CDR3 region has the DNA TGTGCCTGGAGTGTTGGGACTAGCGGGGATTCTGGTACGCAGTATTTT. Translated, it gives CAWSVGTSGDSGTQYF.